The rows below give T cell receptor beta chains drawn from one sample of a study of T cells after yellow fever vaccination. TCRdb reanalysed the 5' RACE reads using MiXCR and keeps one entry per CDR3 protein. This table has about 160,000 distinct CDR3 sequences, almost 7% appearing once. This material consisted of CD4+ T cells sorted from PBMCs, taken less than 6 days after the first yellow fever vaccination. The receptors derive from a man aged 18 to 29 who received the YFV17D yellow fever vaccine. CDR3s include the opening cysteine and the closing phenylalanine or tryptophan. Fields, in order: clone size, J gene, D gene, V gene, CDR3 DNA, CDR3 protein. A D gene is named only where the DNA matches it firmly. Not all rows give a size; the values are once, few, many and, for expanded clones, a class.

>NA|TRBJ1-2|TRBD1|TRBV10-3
TGTGCCATCAGTGAGTCGAGACAGGGCTATGGCTACACCTTC
CAISESRQGYGYTF
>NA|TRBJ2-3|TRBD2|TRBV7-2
TGTGCCAGCAGCTTAGTGGCTAGCGGAGCCAATACGCAGTATTTT
CASSLVASGANTQYF
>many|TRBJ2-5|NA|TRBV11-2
TGTGCCAGCAGCTTTTCCGGGCAAGAGACCCAGTACTTC
CASSFSGQETQYF
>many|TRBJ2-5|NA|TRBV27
TGTGCCAGCAGTTTAAGGACTTCAGAAACCCAGTACTTC
CASSLRTSETQYF
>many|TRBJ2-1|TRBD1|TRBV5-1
TGCGCCAGTACCGGGACAGGGGGGAATGAGCAGTTCTTC
CASTGTGGNEQFF
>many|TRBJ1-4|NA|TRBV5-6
TGTGCCAGCAGCAGCCCTGACGCGGGAAATGAAAAACTGTTTTTT
CASSSPDAGNEKLFF
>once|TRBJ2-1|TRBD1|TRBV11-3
TGTGCCAGCAGCCCCGACAGGGGTGAGCAGTTCTTC
CASSPDRGEQFF
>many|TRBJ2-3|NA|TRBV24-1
TGTGCCACCGGGACCTTGGGCACAGATACGCAGTATTTT
CATGTLGTDTQYF
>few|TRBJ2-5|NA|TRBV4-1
TGCGCCAGCAGCCTAGGCCGCGCCTATGGGTTGCTAAAGGAGACCCAGTACTTC
CASSLGRAYGLLKETQYF
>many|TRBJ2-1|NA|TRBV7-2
TGTGCCAGCAGCTTAGCGATATGGGGAAATGAGCAGTTCTTC
CASSLAIWGNEQFF
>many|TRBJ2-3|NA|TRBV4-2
TGTGCCAGCAGCCAATCCGTAGACAATACGCAGTATTTT
CASSQSVDNTQYF
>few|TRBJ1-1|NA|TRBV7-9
TGTGCCAGCAGCTTAGATGTGAGATATACTGAAGCTTTCTTT
CASSLDVRYTEAFF
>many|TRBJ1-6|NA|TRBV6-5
TGTGCCAGCAGTTACTCGACGAGCTCCTATAATTCACCCCTCCACTTT
CASSYSTSSYNSPLHF
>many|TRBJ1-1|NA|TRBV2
TGTGCCAGCCCAACAGGCATGAACACTGAAGCTTTCTTT
CASPTGMNTEAFF
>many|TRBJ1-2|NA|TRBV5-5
TGTGCCAGCAGCTGGACGAGAGATCATGGCTACACCTTC
CASSWTRDHGYTF
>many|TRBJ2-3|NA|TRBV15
TGTGCCACCAGCAAATCGATGGGACTTTACACAGATACGCAGTATTTT
CATSKSMGLYTDTQYF
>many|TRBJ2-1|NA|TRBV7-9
TGTGCCAGCAGCTTATTATCAGGGGCCAATGAGCAGTTCTTC
CASSLLSGANEQFF
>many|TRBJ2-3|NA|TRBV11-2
TGTGCCAGCAGCTTAGCACTAGCAGCAGATACGCAGTATTTT
CASSLALAADTQYF
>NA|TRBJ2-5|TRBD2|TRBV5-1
TGCGCCAGCAGCGGAACCGGGACTAGCAGAGAGACCCAGTACTTC
CASSGTGTSRETQYF
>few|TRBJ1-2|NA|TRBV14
TGTGCCAGCAGCCAAGGGACAGCAGGTACCTATGGCTACACCTTC
CASSQGTAGTYGYTF
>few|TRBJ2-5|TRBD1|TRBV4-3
TGCGCCAGCAGCCAAGTTGGGACAGGGTACCAAGAGACCCAGTACTTC
CASSQVGTGYQETQYF
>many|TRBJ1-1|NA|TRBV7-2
TGTGCCAGCAGCTTAGCCAAGTGGCACACTGAAGCTTTCTTT
CASSLAKWHTEAFF